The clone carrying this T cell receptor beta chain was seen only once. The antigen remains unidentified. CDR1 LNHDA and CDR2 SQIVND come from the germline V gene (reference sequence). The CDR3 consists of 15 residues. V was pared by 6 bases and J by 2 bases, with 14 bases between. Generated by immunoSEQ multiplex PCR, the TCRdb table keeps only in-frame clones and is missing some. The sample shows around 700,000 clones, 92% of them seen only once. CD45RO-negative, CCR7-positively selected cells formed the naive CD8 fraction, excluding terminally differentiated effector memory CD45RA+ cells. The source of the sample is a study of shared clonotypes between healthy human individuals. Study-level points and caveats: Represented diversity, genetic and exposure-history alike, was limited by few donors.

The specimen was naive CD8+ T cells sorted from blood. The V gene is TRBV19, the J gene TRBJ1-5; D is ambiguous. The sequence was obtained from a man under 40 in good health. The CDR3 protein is CASSPLPGGNQPQHF. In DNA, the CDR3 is TGTGCCAGTAGCCCCCTACCTGGGGGCAATCAGCCCCAGCATTTT.